This is a list of T cell receptor beta chains from one sample in a study of T cell changes during pregnancy in multiple sclerosis. The table came from immunoSEQ multiplex PCR; TCRdb's copy has only in-frame clones and leaves some out. The sample lists some 64,000 clones; less than 95% were seen once. This specimen consisted of peripheral blood, obtained in the second trimester of pregnancy. These receptors were taken from a female donor in good health, enrolled as a control in a pregnancy study. Both conserved end residues are trimmed from each CDR3. Fields, in order: J gene, V gene, D gene, CDR3 protein. A D gene is named only where the DNA matches it firmly.

>TRBJ2-3|TRBV23-1|.
ASSPATPGRRL
>TRBJ2-1|TRBV4-1|.
ASSRLASFTHNEQF
>TRBJ2-7|TRBV5-1|TRBD2
ASSLGRASGSYEQY
>TRBJ2-1|TRBV9|.
ASSVAGIPGLYNEQF
>TRBJ1-2|TRBV19|.
ASSASPRTEVEGYT
>TRBJ1-6|TRBV7-2|TRBD1
ASRGTRDRGSNSPLH
>TRBJ2-1|TRBV9|TRBD1
ASSVVGQGSYNEQF
>TRBJ2-3|TRBV30|TRBD1
AWSVQGWDTQY
>TRBJ2-7|TRBV27|.
ASSLSIGVGMGEQY
>TRBJ2-5|TRBV19|.
ASSPEGLLRETQY
>TRBJ1-3|TRBV9|.
ASSVLGGSGNTIY
>TRBJ2-2|TRBV7-7|.
ASSLHRGAEGRGELF
>TRBJ1-2|TRBV4-2|.
ASSQGDKAEGYT
>TRBJ2-1|TRBV5-4|TRBD2
ASSLGLAGPNEQF
>TRBJ2-2|TRBV5-1|TRBD2
ASSYGTSGRDTGELF
>TRBJ2-2|TRBV9|.
ASSVSRDSRKNTGELF
>TRBJ2-2|TRBV28|TRBD2
ASSLRLAGFLGELF
>TRBJ1-2|TRBV7-3|TRBD1
ASGTGGSFNYGYT
>TRBJ1-5|TRBV6-1|TRBD1
ASSGPGGVQPQH
>TRBJ2-7|TRBV7-9|.
ASSTLGLSYEQY
>TRBJ2-7|TRBV9|.
ASSTTRGPSEQY
>TRBJ1-1|TRBV7-3|.
ASSSTGVDTEAF
>TRBJ2-1|TRBV28|TRBD2
ASSASGRNNEQF
>TRBJ2-7|TRBV14|.
ASSQGGSWEQY
>TRBJ2-5|TRBV7-6|.
ASSLGTSQETQY
>TRBJ2-3|TRBV13|.
ASSFRDSFTDTQY
>TRBJ1-1|TRBV25-1|.
ASSEGGRAF
>TRBJ2-3|TRBV6-1|.
ASSPSRPDTQY
>TRBJ2-2|TRBV4-1|TRBD2
ASSRIQRTRISGELF
>TRBJ2-7|TRBV6-5|.
ASSYRTVSEQY
>TRBJ1-3|TRBV7-9|TRBD1
ASSFRGQGGRNTIY
>TRBJ1-1|TRBV15|TRBD1
ATSRDRGQGSTEAF
>TRBJ1-2|TRBV20-1|.
SGDGYT
>TRBJ2-5|TRBV2|.
ASSAGARKETQY
>TRBJ1-1|TRBV11-1|TRBD1
ASSFGQGASEAF
>TRBJ1-1|TRBV5-1|.
ASSLRGNTEAF
>TRBJ2-7|TRBV5-1|TRBD2
ASSFGGTSAVGEQY
>TRBJ1-3|TRBV5-6|.
ASSPRFFSGNTIY
>TRBJ2-1|TRBV6-5|.
ASSYSFGLSGEQF
>TRBJ2-1|TRBV7-6|.
ASSLGQGGSGEQF
>TRBJ1-2|TRBV29-1|TRBD1
SVEGRGQGAFYGYT
>TRBJ1-5|TRBV11-1|.
ASSFDSDQPQH
>TRBJ1-1|TRBV6-4|.
ASRRTGNTEAF
>TRBJ1-6|TRBV5-4|.
ASSNGNSPLH
>TRBJ1-1|TRBV4-1|TRBD1
ASSQAITGVTEAF
>TRBJ2-5|TRBV20-1|.
SASRQETQY
>TRBJ2-3|TRBV27|TRBD1
ASRQQGLPDTQY
>TRBJ2-5|TRBV7-3|.
ASSLGGGGTETQY
>TRBJ1-2|TRBV19|.
ASSPWEGVHT
>TRBJ2-1|TRBV7-2|TRBD2
ASSLARLAGGREQF
>TRBJ2-7|TRBV7-2|TRBD1
ASSPLRQGVYEQY
>TRBJ2-2|TRBV4-2|.
ASSQVRGARELF
>TRBJ1-5|TRBV5-1|TRBD1
ASSQARQGGYSNQPQH